What follows are 30 T cell receptor beta chains derived from one specimen sequenced in a study of blood T cell repertoires in COVID-19. Profiled with immunoSEQ multiplex PCR; TCRdb holds only in-frame clones, not every one. The table has some 150,000 clones, roughly 84% seen once; the top ten hold more than 0.85%. Sequencing was carried out using peripheral blood. The receptors shown here come from a man aged 35-49 years with acute or convalescent COVID-19.

The chain joins TRBV7-9 to TRBJ1-5; 7 nucleotides match TRBD1. Germline CDR1 and CDR2: SEHNR and FQNEAQ (reference sequence). This CDR3 comprises 16 residues. V shed 5 bases and J 3 bases; nucleotides not matched to a gene: 10. CDR3: CASSEEGALINQPQHF. CDR3 coding DNA: TGTGCCAGCAGCGAAGAGGGGGCGCTGATCAATCAGCCCCAGCATTTT.

The chain links TRBV29-1 to TRBJ2-1; TRBD1 aligns across 8 bases. Germline V gives CDR1 SQVTM, CDR2 ANQGSEA. CDR3 size: 13 residues. The V segment lost 3 bases and the J segment 7 bases; nucleotides outside the gene matches: 5. As DNA, the CDR3 is TGCAGCGTTGATCAGGGGGCTCAGAATGAGCAGTTCTTC. Translating it yields CSVDQGAQNEQFF.

The chain combines TRBV5-1 with TRBJ1-1; D remains unclear. This CDR3 contains 14 residues. Germline V CDR1 and CDR2: SGHRS, YFSETQ. The germline V and J ends were trimmed by 0 bases and 4 bases, with 10 bases remaining between them. The CDR3 loop is CASSLGEIGTEAFF. CDR3 sequence (DNA): TGCGCCAGCAGCTTGGGGGAGATCGGCACTGAAGCTTTCTTT.

V gene TRBV7-9 combines with J gene TRBJ1-1; 7 bases line up with TRBD1. Germline CDR1 and CDR2: SEHNR and FQNEAQ (reference sequence). The CDR3 contains 15 residues. Trimming took 2 bases from V and 1 from J; bases not matched to a gene: 4. The CDR3 protein is CASSLFDRENTEAFF. The CDR3 coding sequence is TGTGCCAGCAGCTTATTCGACAGGGAGAACACTGAAGCTTTCTTT. Drawing the rest from reference TRBV7-9 and TRBJ1-1, the complete variable domain is DTGVSQNPRHKITKRGQNVTFRCDPISEHNRLYWYRQTLGQGPEFLTYFQNEAQLEKSRLLSDRFSAERPKGSFSTLEIQRTEQGDSAMYLCASSLFDRENTEAFFGQGTRLTVV.

The chain combines TRBV5-1 with TRBJ2-2, with 11 positions matching TRBD1. Looked up from germline, CDR1 is SGHRS and CDR2 is YFSETQ. This CDR3 is 16 amino acids long. The junction had 4 bases not matched to a gene; V was cut back by 5 bases and J by 1 base. The CDR3 nucleotides are TGCGCCAGCAGAGCCGGGACAGGGGGGAACACCGGGGAGCTGTTTTTT. Protein sequence: CASRAGTGGNTGELFF.

The chain is built from TRBV11-2 and TRBJ2-1; 7 bases fit TRBD2. CDR1 is SGHAT, CDR2 FQNNGV, per germline. With V trimmed by 2 bases and J by 7 bases, 5 bases remained unmatched. The CDR3 is 14 residues long. The DNA for the CDR3 is TGTGCCAGCAGCTTAACGCTAGCGGTGAATGAGCAGTTCTTC. Translating it yields CASSLTLAVNEQFF. Together with reference TRBV11-2 and TRBJ2-1, the CDR3 gives the full variable domain: EAGVAQSPRYKIIEKRQSVAFWCNPISGHATLYWYQQILGQGPKLLIQFQNNGVVDDSQLPKDRFSAERLKGVDSTLKIQPAKLEDSAVYLCASSLTLAVNEQFFGPGTRLTVL.

The chain carries TRBV6-6 and TRBJ1-3, with D hard to call. This CDR3 has 15 amino acids. V gave up 0 bases and J gave up 4 bases, with 10 bases separating them. Germline CDR1 MNHNY, CDR2 SVGAGI (reference sequence). For the CDR3, the DNA is TGTGCCAGCAGTTACTCGACGGTGGAGGGAAACACCATATATTTT. It translates to CASSYSTVEGNTIYF.

The CDR3 reads CASGRVSSNYGYTF. The CDR3 bases are TGTGCCAGTGGCAGGGTATCCTCTAACTATGGCTACACCTTC. V is TRBV19 and J is TRBJ1-2, with TRBD1 as a possible D gene (5 bases). This CDR3 is 14 amino acids long. The V end lost 8 bases, the J end lost 0 bases, and 13 bases lay between the germline ends. Germline CDR1 is LNHDA and CDR2 is SQIVND (reference sequence).

The chain uses TRBV9 and TRBJ1-1; 7 bases fit TRBD1. The CDR3 totals 13 residues. V was pared by 3 bases and J by 5 bases, with 4 bases of the junction left unmatched. Germline V gives CDR1 SGDLS, CDR2 YYNGEE. The CDR3 DNA follows: TGTGCCAGCAGCGAGACAGGGATGACTGAAGCTTTCTTT. This encodes CASSETGMTEAFF.

The chain recombines TRBV5-5 with TRBJ2-1; D is perhaps TRBD2 (6 bases). The CDR3 consists of 16 residues. Germline CDR1 reads SGHKS; CDR2 reads YYEKEE (reference sequence). The V end lost 0 bases, the J end lost 4 bases, and 14 bases lay between the germline ends. The CDR3 sequence: CASSLGWGTQYNEQFF. The CDR3 DNA reads as TGTGCCAGCAGCTTGGGGTGGGGGACTCAATACAATGAGCAGTTCTTC.

The chain links TRBV10-3 to TRBJ1-3; D might be TRBD1 (5 bases). CDR1 is ENHRY and CDR2 is SYGVKD in the germline V gene. V lost 3 bases, J lost 1 base, and 10 bases lay in between. The CDR3 runs 15 residues. The CDR3 loop is CAISDQGESGNTIYF. The CDR3 bases are TGTGCCATCAGTGACCAGGGTGAATCTGGAAACACCATATATTTT.

The chain recombines TRBV12-3 or TRBV12-4 with TRBJ2-1; a weak D match, TRBD2 (5 bases). Trimming pared 5 bases from V and 9 bases from J, leaving 11 bases between. This CDR3 region has 12 residues. Here the CDR3 reads CASSILGGEQFF. The CDR3, as DNA: TGTGCCAGCAGTATATTAGGAGGTGAGCAGTTCTTC.

The rearrangement uses TRBV28 and TRBJ1-1; no definite D call. V gave up 3 bases and J gave up 1 base, with 9 bases separating them. The germline V gene encodes CDR1 MDHEN and CDR2 SYDVKM. The CDR3 extends over 14 amino acids. CDR3 amino acids: CASSFPTPNTEAFF. In DNA form, the CDR3 reads TGTGCCAGCAGTTTCCCTACCCCGAACACTGAAGCTTTCTTT.

This clone has just a few counts. The rearrangement links TRBV27 to TRBJ1-6; the D is unclear. V dropped 3 bases and J dropped 9 bases, with 18 bases sitting between them. This CDR3 has 16 amino acids. Germline V gene sequence: CDR1 MNHEY, CDR2 SMNVEV (reference sequence). The CDR3 bases are TGTGCCAGCAGTTTTTCAATCGGAGGTTTGTCTTCACCCCTCCACTTT. As protein: CASSFSIGGLSSPLHF.

J is TRBJ2-3 and V is TRBV19, with 8 positions matching TRBD1. The germline gives CDR1 LNHDA, CDR2 SQIVND (reference sequence). CDR3 length: 16 residues. Trimming removed 0 bases from V and 4 bases from J; junction bases left unmatched: 6. The CDR3 here is CASSIDPGTGADTQYF. As DNA, the CDR3 is TGTGCCAGTAGTATAGACCCCGGGACAGGAGCAGATACGCAGTATTTT.

V gene TRBV9 combines with J gene TRBJ2-7; 9 bases line up with TRBD2. This CDR3 spans 15 amino acids. Trimming removed 3 bases from V and 7 bases from J; junction bases left unmatched: 11. Germline values: CDR1 SGDLS, CDR2 YYNGEE. In DNA, the CDR3 is TGTGCCAGCAGCGGCGGGACTAGCTCCTCTCTTGAGCAGTACTTC. Its translation is CASSGGTSSSLEQYF.

The V gene is TRBV21-1, the J gene TRBJ1-5; the D call TRBD1 from the table was never checked on the DNA. TRBV21-1 is a pseudogene segment. There are 13 residues in the CDR3. DNA for the CDR3: TGTGCCAGCACAGGGGATCCAAATCAGCCCCAGCATTTT. Translated: CASTGDPNQPQHF.

J is TRBJ1-5 and V is TRBV3-1 (or the pseudogene TRBV3-2); D is possibly TRBD1 (6 bases). This CDR3 is 17 amino acids long. The V gene lost 2 bases and the J gene lost 2 bases, with 16 bases spanning the gap. The germline V gene has CDR1 LGHDT and CDR2 YNNKEL (reference sequence). As DNA, the CDR3 is TGTGCCAGCAGCCAAAGAGGGGGGGGCCTTGGCAATCAGCCCCAGCATTTT. Translating it yields CASSQRGGGLGNQPQHF.

The gene calls are TRBV19 and TRBJ2-2, with 8 bases lining up with TRBD1. V lost 11 bases, J lost 3 bases, and 5 bases stayed unmatched. CDR1 LNHDA and CDR2 SQIVND come from the germline V gene (reference sequence). CDR3 length equals 13 residues. This CDR3 reads CAGRGRDTGELFF. The CDR3 DNA reads TGTGCCGGCAGGGGGCGAGACACCGGGGAGCTGTTTTTT.

The genes are TRBV30 and TRBJ2-5; weak D call: TRBD2 (6 bases). This CDR3 has 13 amino acids. CDR1 GTSNPN and CDR2 SVGIG come from the germline V gene (reference sequence). V shed 0 bases and J shed 4 bases, with 9 bases lying between them. CDR3: CAWSVGLGETQYF. The CDR3 DNA reads as TGTGCCTGGAGTGTGGGACTTGGAGAGACCCAGTACTTC.

This chain uses TRBV11-2 with TRBJ2-3; 8 positions match TRBD1. J was trimmed by 4 bases and V by 3 bases; bases with no gene match: 3. Germline V gene sequence: CDR1 SGHAT, CDR2 FQNNGV. The CDR3 covers 14 residues. In DNA, the CDR3 is TGTGCCAGCAGCTTGCGACAGGGGTCAGATACGCAGTATTTT. Protein sequence: CASSLRQGSDTQYF.

The rearrangement joins TRBV14 to TRBJ1-6, with 7 bases fitting TRBD1. In germline, CDR1 is SGHDN, CDR2 FVKESK. This CDR3 has 16 amino acids. J lost 8 bases, V lost 1 base, and 8 bases had no gene match. CDR3 DNA: TGTGCCAGCAGCCAAGCTTCAATAGGGGGCTATTCACCCCTCCACTTT. Protein sequence: CASSQASIGGYSPLHF.

The chain links TRBV2 to TRBJ1-4; unclear D gene. The V gene lost 6 bases and the J gene lost 4 bases, with 12 bases spanning the gap. CDR3 length equals 14 residues. The germline V gene has CDR1 SNHLY and CDR2 FYNNEI. DNA of the CDR3: TGTGCCAGCAGATACTACGATTTTAATGAAAAACTGTTTTTT. It yields the protein CASRYYDFNEKLFF.

The chain joins TRBV7-9 to TRBJ1-1, with D hard to call. CDR3 length equals 11 residues. Trimming removed 3 bases from V and 5 bases from J, with 4 bases in between. Per germline, CDR1 SEHNR and CDR2 FQNEAQ (reference sequence). DNA of the CDR3: TGTGCCAGCAGCTTTCAAACTGAAGCTTTCTTT. It translates to CASSFQTEAFF.

CDR3 sequence reads: CASSSGGMGTEAFF. In DNA form, the CDR3 reads TGTGCCAGCAGTTCAGGGGGTATGGGCACTGAAGCTTTCTTT. The V call is TRBV27, the J call TRBJ1-1; the match to TRBD1 covers 7 bases. Germline V gene lookup returns CDR1 MNHEY and CDR2 SMNVEV (reference sequence). J lost 4 bases, V lost 4 bases, and 6 bases had no gene match. This CDR3 has 14 amino acids.

This clone has a single count. The rearrangement joins TRBV6-5 to TRBJ2-1, with D unclear. V lost 7 bases and J lost 0, with 7 bases in between. In germline, CDR1 is MNHEY, CDR2 SVGAGI. There are 13 residues in the CDR3. CDR3 nucleotides: TGTGCCAGCACCCGGAGCTCCTACAATGAGCAGTTCTTC. It encodes CASTRSSYNEQFF.

The gene calls are TRBV7-3 and TRBJ1-2; 8 positions match TRBD1. The V gene end was trimmed by 5 bases and the J gene end by 6 bases; junction bases not matched to a gene: 8. Germline CDR1 SGHTA, CDR2 FQGTGA. The CDR3 runs 14 residues. In DNA, the CDR3 is TGTGCCAGCAGCCTCGGACAGGGCGGTGATGGCTACACCTTC. Translated: CASSLGQGGDGYTF.

This chain connects TRBV4-2 to TRBJ1-1; unclear D gene. Germline CDR1 reads LGHNA; CDR2 reads YNFKEQ. V lost 4 bases and J 11 bases, leaving 17 bases between the germline ends. The CDR3 runs 13 residues. The CDR3 DNA is TGTGCCAGCAGCCGAGATGGAGGGTTACAGGCTTTCTTT. Protein sequence: CASSRDGGLQAFF.

This clone was recorded once. The chain has TRBV9 and TRBJ1-2; TRBD1 is a possible D gene (5 bases). V shed 3 bases and J shed 5 bases, with 26 bases lying between them. Germline V gives CDR1 SGDLS, CDR2 YYNGEE. The CDR3 contains 18 residues. CDR3 protein: CASSANPQGTAIPYGYTF. CDR3 nucleotide sequence: TGTGCCAGCAGCGCAAACCCGCAGGGAACTGCGATTCCTTATGGCTACACCTTC.

This clone was seen a handful of times. The chain carries TRBV6-1 and TRBJ1-2; D gene unclear. Looked up from germline, CDR1 is MNHNS and CDR2 is SASEGT. V lost 3 bases, J lost 4 bases, and 9 bases lay in between. The CDR3 is 13 residues long. CDR3 coding DNA: TGTGCCAGCAGTGATATCCAACTCTATGGCTACACCTTC. The encoded protein is CASSDIQLYGYTF.